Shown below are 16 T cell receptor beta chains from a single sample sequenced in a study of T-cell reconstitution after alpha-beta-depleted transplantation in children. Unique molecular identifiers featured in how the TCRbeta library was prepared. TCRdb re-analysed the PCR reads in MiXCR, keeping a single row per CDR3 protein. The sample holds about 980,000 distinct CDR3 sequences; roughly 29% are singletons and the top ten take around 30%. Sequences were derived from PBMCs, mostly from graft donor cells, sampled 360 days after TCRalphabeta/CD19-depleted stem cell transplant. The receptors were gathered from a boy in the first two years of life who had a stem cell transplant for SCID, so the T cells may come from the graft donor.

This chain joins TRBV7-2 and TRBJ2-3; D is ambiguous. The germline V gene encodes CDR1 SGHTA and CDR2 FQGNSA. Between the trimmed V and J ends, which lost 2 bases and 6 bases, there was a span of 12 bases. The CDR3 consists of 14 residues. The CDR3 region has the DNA TGTGCCAGCAGCTTAACCCTCTTCGGGGATACGCAGTATTTT. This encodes CASSLTLFGDTQYF.

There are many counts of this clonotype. This chain's CDR3 is CASSNILSAIGQGAYEQYF. CDR3 coding DNA: TGTGCCAGCAGCAATATACTCAGCGCCATCGGACAGGGCGCCTACGAGCAGTACTTC. The chain is built from TRBV28 and TRBJ2-7; 8 nucleotides match TRBD1. V dropped 6 bases and J dropped 2; count of bases not matched to a gene: 21. Germline V CDR1 and CDR2: MDHEN, SYDVKM. The CDR3 is made up of 19 amino acids. The full variable domain, completed using reference TRBV28 and TRBJ2-7, is DVKVTQSSRYLVKRTGEKVFLECVQDMDHENMFWYRQDPGLGLRLIYFSYDVKMKEKGDIPEGYSVSREKKERFSLILESASTNQTSMYLCASSNILSAIGQGAYEQYFGPGTRLTVT.

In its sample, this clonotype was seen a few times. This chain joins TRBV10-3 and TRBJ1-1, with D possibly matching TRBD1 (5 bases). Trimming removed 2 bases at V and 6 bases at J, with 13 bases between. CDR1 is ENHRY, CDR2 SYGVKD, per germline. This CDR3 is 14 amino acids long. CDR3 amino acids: CAISERGGSAEAFF. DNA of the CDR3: TGTGCCATCAGTGAGAGGGGAGGGTCGGCTGAAGCTTTCTTT.

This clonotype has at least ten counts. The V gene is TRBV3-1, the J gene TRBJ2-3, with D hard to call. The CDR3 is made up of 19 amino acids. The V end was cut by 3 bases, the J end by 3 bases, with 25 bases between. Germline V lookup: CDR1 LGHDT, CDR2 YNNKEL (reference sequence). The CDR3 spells CASSQYGPQILEVTDTQYF. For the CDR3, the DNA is TGTGCCAGCAGCCAGTACGGCCCACAGATTTTGGAAGTGACAGATACGCAGTATTTT.

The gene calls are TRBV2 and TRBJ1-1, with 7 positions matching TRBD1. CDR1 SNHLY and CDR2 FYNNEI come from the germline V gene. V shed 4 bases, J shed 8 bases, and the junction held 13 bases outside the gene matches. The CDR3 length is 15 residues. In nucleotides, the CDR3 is TGTGCCAGCAGTGGAGGGGGCTCCCCGAAAGGGGAAGCTTTCTTT. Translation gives CASSGGGSPKGEAFF. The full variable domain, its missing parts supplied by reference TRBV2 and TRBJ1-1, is EPEVTQTPSHQVTQMGQEVILRCVPISNHLYFYWYRQILGQKVEFLVSFYNNEISEKSEIFDDQFSVERPDGSNFTLKIRSTKLEDSAMYFCASSGGGSPKGEAFFGQGTRLTVV.

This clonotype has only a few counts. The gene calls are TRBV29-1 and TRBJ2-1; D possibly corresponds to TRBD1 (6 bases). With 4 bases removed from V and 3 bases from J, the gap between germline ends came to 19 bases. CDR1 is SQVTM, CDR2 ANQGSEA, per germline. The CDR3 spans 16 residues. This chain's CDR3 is CSVGAPPGQGYNEQFF. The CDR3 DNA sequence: TGCAGCGTTGGGGCGCCGCCGGGACAAGGCTACAATGAGCAGTTCTTC.

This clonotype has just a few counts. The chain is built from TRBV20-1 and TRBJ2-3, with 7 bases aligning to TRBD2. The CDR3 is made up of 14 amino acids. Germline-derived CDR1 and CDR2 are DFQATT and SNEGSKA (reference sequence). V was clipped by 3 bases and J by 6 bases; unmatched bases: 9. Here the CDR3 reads CSASLSGGGDTQYF. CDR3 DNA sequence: TGCAGTGCTAGTTTGAGTGGCGGGGGTGATACGCAGTATTTT.

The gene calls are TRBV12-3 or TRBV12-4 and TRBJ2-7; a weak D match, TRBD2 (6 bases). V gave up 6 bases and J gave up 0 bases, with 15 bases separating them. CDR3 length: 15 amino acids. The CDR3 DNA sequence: TGTGCCAGCAGCCAAACCGGGACTCACTCCTACGAGCAGTACTTC. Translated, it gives CASSQTGTHSYEQYF.

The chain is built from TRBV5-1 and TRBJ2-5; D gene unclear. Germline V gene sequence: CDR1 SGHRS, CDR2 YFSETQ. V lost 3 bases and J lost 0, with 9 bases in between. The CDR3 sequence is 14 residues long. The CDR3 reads CASSSGPYQETQYF. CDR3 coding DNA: TGCGCCAGCAGCTCGGGCCCGTACCAAGAGACCCAGTACTTC.

CDR3 region: CASYGQGSSSGNTIYF. In nucleotides, the CDR3 is TGTGCCAGCTATGGGCAGGGTTCATCATCCGGAAACACCATATATTTT. The chain joins TRBV12-3 or TRBV12-4 to TRBJ1-3; D perhaps matches TRBD1 (5 bases). The ends were cut back, 8 bases at V and 4 bases at J, with 21 bases in the middle. The CDR3 totals 16 residues.

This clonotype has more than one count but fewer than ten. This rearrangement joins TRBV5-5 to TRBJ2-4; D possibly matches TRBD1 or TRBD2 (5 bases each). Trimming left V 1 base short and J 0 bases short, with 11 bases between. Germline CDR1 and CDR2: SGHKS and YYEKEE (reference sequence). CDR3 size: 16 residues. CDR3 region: CASSLFRGLAKNIQYF. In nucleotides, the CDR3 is TGTGCCAGCAGCTTGTTTCGGGGCCTAGCCAAAAACATTCAGTACTTC. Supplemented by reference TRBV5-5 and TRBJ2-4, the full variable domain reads DAGVTQSPTHLIKTRGQQVTLRCSPISGHKSVSWYQQVLGQGPQFIFQYYEKEERGRGNFPDRFSARQFPNYSSELNVNALLLGDSALYLCASSLFRGLAKNIQYFGAGTRLSVL.

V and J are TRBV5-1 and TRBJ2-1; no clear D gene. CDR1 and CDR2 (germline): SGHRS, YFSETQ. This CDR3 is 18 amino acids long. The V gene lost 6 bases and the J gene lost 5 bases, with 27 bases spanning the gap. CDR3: CASNQIFALGSQDNEQFF. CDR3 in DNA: TGCGCCAGCAACCAAATTTTCGCGCTAGGGTCCCAAGACAATGAGCAGTTCTTC.

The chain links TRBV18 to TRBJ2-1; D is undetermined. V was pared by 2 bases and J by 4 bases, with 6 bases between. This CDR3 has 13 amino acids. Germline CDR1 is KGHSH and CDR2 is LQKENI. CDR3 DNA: TGTGCCAGCTCACCAAACTTTTACAATGAGCAGTTCTTC. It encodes CASSPNFYNEQFF. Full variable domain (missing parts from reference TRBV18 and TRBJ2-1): NAGVMQNPRHLVRRRGQEARLRCSPMKGHSHVYWYRQLPEEGLKFMVYLQKENIIDESGMPKERFSAEFPKEGPSILRIQQVVRGDSAAYFCASSPNFYNEQFFGPGTRLTVL.

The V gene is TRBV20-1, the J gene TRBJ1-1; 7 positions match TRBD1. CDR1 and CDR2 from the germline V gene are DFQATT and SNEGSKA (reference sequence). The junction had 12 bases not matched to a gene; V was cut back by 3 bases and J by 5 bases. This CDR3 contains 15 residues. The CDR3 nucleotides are TGCAGTGCTAGCAAGCCACAGGGGCTGGGGACTGAAGCTTTCTTT. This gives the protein CSASKPQGLGTEAFF.

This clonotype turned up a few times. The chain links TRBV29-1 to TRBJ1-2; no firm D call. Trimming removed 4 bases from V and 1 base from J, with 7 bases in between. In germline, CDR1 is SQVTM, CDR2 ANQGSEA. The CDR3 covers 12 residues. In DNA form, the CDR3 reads TGCAGCGTTGCGTTGGTTAACTATGGCTACACCTTC. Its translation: CSVALVNYGYTF.

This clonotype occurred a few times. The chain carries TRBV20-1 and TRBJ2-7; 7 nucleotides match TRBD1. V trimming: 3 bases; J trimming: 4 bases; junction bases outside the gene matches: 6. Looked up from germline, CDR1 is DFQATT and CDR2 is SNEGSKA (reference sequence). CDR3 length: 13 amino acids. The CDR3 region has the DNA TGCAGTGCTAGTCGACAGGGAATTTACGAGCAGTACTTC. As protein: CSASRQGIYEQYF.